This T cell receptor (beta chain) was captured by sequencing in a study of vaccination and CD4 T cells after COVID-19. Germline CDR1 reads SGHVS; CDR2 reads FQNEAQ. Unmatched junction bases numbered 25, after V lost 5 bases and J lost 6 bases. The CDR3 spans 20 residues. Treatment here: roughly ten-day PBMC culture with coronavirus spike peptide pools or control peptides (ViraFEST assay). Cultured CD4+ T cells had their DNA profiled by the Oncomine TCR Beta short-read assay. MiXCR, applied by TCRdb to the PCR reads, yields one record per CDR3 protein. The sample has over 20,000 distinct CDR3 sequences, about 42% seen once. Concerning this clonotype: What it binds is unknown.

This clonotype was obtained from a human donor who received a COVID-19 vaccine. The sequences come from CD4+ T cells from blood, cultured in vitro, collected before SARS-CoV-2 vaccination. The rearrangement joins TRBV7-8 to TRBJ2-3, with TRBD1 matching 8 bases. CDR3 nucleotides: TGTGCCAGCAGCCATAAGGGTACAGGGGGTATCTCTTTGGGTCGGGATACGCAGTATTTT. Translating gives CASSHKGTGGISLGRDTQYF. Using reference TRBV7-8 and TRBJ2-3 for the parts outside the CDR3, the full variable domain is GAGVSQSPRYKVAKRGQDVALRCDPISGHVSLFWYQQALGQGPEFLTYFQNEAQLDKSGLPSDRFFAERPEGSVSTLKIQRTQQEDSAVYLCASSHKGTGGISLGRDTQYFGPGTRLTVL.